The next 4 T cell receptor beta chains were all read from a single sample in a study of vaccination and CD4 T cells after COVID-19. These receptors lack a known antigen. Treatment reported: roughly ten-day PBMC culture with coronavirus spike peptide pools or control peptides (ViraFEST assay). Scientists ran DNA taken from cultured CD4+ T cells through the Oncomine TCR Beta short-read assay for sequencing. TCRdb re-called the PCR reads with MiXCR, one entry per CDR3 protein. This table holds over 15,000 distinct CDR3 sequences, over 55% found once. The sequences come from CD4+ T cells from blood, cultured in vitro, collected after SARS-CoV-2 vaccination. The receptors originated from a human donor who had recovered from COVID-19.

The J gene is TRBJ1-3, the V gene TRBV19; perhaps TRBD1 as D (5 bases). V lost 6 bases to trimming and J lost 6 bases, with 18 bases between them. Germline V gene lookup returns CDR1 LNHDA and CDR2 SQIVND (reference sequence). CDR3 length equals 15 residues. CDR3 amino acids: CASSERQPRLNTIYF. The CDR3 nucleotides read TGTGCCAGTAGCGAGAGACAGCCGCGACTAAACACCATATATTTT.

This chain links TRBV11-1 with TRBJ2-3; 13 nucleotides align to TRBD2. Germline V gene lookup returns CDR1 SGHAT and CDR2 FQDESV (reference sequence). The CDR3 sequence is 17 residues long. J lost 3 bases, V lost 5 bases, and 8 bases had no gene match. The CDR3 spells CASSAGPGLAGTDTQYF. The CDR3 region has the DNA TGTGCCAGCAGCGCGGGTCCGGGACTAGCGGGAACAGATACGCAGTATTTT. Together with reference TRBV11-1 and TRBJ2-3, the CDR3 gives the full variable domain: EAEVAQSPRYKITEKSQAVAFWCDPISGHATLYWYRQILGQGPELLVQFQDESVVDDSQLPKDRFSAERLKGVDSTLKIQPAELGDSAMYLCASSAGPGLAGTDTQYFGPGTRLTVL.

The chain carries TRBV6-1 and TRBJ2-6; D not resolved. V lost 6 bases and J lost 0, with 9 bases in between. Germline V gene sequence: CDR1 MNHNS, CDR2 SASEGT. This CDR3 comprises 15 residues. The CDR3 DNA reads TGTGCCAGCAGGGAACAATACTCTGGGGCCAACGTCCTGACTTTC. Protein: CASREQYSGANVLTF.

The V gene is TRBV12-3 or TRBV12-4, the J gene TRBJ1-2, with D possibly TRBD1 on 5 matching bases. This CDR3 is 16 amino acids long. V lost 5 bases and J 0 bases, leaving 16 bases between the germline ends. The CDR3 loop reads CASSPYFGGANYGYTF. The DNA of the CDR3 is TGTGCCAGCAGTCCATACTTCGGGGGAGCTAACTATGGCTACACCTTC.